This T cell receptor beta chain was recovered during a study of human T cells and chemical hapten exposure (dated by TCRdb to the early 2020s). In terms of the full investigation: For sensitization, 2% DPC in acetone was applied to a roughly 2 cm by roughly 2 cm area of upper inner arm skin. Patients additionally received weekly therapeutic DPC doses to the scalp throughout the approximately 25-week study period. Patch testing on the upper back used Finn chambers containing 0.01% DPC, with scoring done after 6 days according to International Contact Dermatitis Research Group standards. The patient cohort, mostly female, included alopecia areata with under or over 50% scalp involvement, alopecia totalis and alopecia universalis. Libraries were combined into a pool for sequencing, and differences in TCR yield between samples came mainly from small differences in library volumes within the pool. Peripheral blood TCR repertoire changes were tracked in vivo in alopecia patients during primary and secondary sensitization to the hapten diphenylcyclopropenone (DPC). Blood was sampled from patients pre-sensitization (week 0) and at 2, 6 and about 24 weeks after DPC sensitization. For TCR sequencing, blood came from twenty-nine alopecia patients at anywhere from one to four time points (pre-sensitization, 2, 6 and 24 weeks).

The time point tag for this specimen amounts to: patch test 2, 6 weeks after DPC sensitization. Read against the paper, the sample's treatment or condition label means: therapeutic diphenylcyclopropenone sensitization with weekly scalp DPC. At each patch-test visit, blood was drawn before the patch test was applied. To be eligible, patients had to be aged 18 to 70, diagnosed with alopecia and judged suitable for DPC therapy, while pregnant patients were excluded. Unfractionated whole blood was collected in Tempus Blood RNA tubes, and total RNA was extracted from that blood. This clonotype was seen at least ten times. Its antigen is currently not known. Per-nucleotide qualities are absent, and no much larger clonotype sits a single base away. The paper as a whole reports these results and caveats: Compared with pre-sensitization or healthy control sets, expanded TCRs formed significantly more large CDR3 similarity clusters, which is consistent with antigen-driven responses. The number of PT1 expanded TCRs positively correlated with patch test score, significant at thresholds 8, 16 and 32 but not 4. DPC sensitization did not change how many TCRs were above 1 in 1000 frequency, and no evidence was found of alterations in global repertoire structure. After repeated subsampling, the strength of the expansion versus patch-test correlation and the threshold at which it became significant changed. Because all patients had alopecia, a presumed autoimmune disease, the immune response of the patients might differ from that of healthy individuals.

The CDR3 spans 13 residues, from the cysteine through the phenylalanine. Of all the DNA, just the CDR3 is kept, 39 bases in frame from base 1. Looking up the germline V gene yields CDR1 SQVTM and CDR2 ANQGSEA. V gives up 1 base and J gives up 5 bases, and the segment between their germline ends measures 8 bases. The library was prepared using RACE. The sequencing machine was a NextSeq 500. During library preparation, unique molecular identifiers were attached to individual cDNA molecules so that TCRs could be counted in a quantitative, reproducible way. Each blood RNA sample was used to sequence both TCR alpha and TCR beta chains. As for how the authors treated the data: A median of around 96,000 TCRs per sample was observed, with a range of 23,224 to 690,600. The Decombinator software suite was used to annotate the V, J and CDR3 of the TCR reads. For PS versus PT1 abundance plots, all samples were subsampled to the same number of TCRs (28,000). Expanded TCRs were defined as absent before sensitization and observed at least eight times at the 2-week time point. The public reads were quality trimmed at Q25 with fastp and then assembled into clones with MiXCR by TCRdb, keeping productive beta chains. Rows are combined by CDR3 protein, so each entry shows the most common genes and DNA. In this record, the V and J calls reflect TCRdb's handling and not the investigators' own analysis. The sample includes tens of thousands of distinct CDR3 sequences, with 10% observed a single time. The ten largest make up roughly 5% of the sample.

The sample here was whole blood, taken in connection with sensitization to the hapten diphenylcyclopropenone (DPC). The chain was built from TRBV29-1 and TRBJ2-2, with the D gene call left open. The clonotype comes from a woman in her fifties or sixties with alopecia areata. Some clones in this sample may be carry-over from other donors' samples. The DNA sequence is TGCAGCGTTGAAGTAGGACGTACCGGGGAGCTGTTTTTT. Its protein is CSVEVGRTGELFF.